This T cell receptor (beta chain) was sequenced for a study of lung T cells in sarcoidosis with Löfgren's syndrome. Looking at the study overall: Löfgren's syndrome patients were the main repertoire analysis focus.

In regard to this clonotype: Its antigen is currently unknown. A read error may account for a junction end that differs from germline.

TCRdb passed the reads through MiXCR, listing each CDR3 protein once. The profile shows some 9,800 distinct CDR3 sequences, nearly 20% of them singletons. The CDR3 runs 11 residues. Germline-derived CDR1 and CDR2 are SGHTA and FQGNSA. General observations from the study: Multiple Löfgren's syndrome patients reportedly shared TRAV12-1 and TRBV2 CDR3 motifs, suggesting public CD4+ TCRs.

Sequenced input: CD4+ T cells from bronchoalveolar lavage. This receptor was identified in a human donor with sarcoidosis (Löfgren's syndrome or another form), or a control subject (not recorded which). The chain uses TRBV7-2 and TRBJ2-7; D is uncertain. DNA for the CDR3: TGTGCCTGCAGCTCCTCCTACGAGCAGTACTTC. Its translation is CACSSSYEQYF.